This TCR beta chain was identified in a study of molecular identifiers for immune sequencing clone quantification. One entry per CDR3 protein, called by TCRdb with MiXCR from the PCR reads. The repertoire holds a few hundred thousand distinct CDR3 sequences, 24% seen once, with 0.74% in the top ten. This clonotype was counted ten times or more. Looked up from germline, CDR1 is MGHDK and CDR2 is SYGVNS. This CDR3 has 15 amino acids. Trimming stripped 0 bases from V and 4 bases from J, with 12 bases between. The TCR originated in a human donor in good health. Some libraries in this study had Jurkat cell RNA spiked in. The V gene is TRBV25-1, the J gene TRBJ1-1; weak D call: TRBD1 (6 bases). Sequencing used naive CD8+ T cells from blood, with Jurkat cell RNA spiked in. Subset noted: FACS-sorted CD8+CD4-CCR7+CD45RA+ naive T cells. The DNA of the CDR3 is TGTGCCAGCAGTGAATATGGGACAAGCGGCACTGAAGCTTTCTTT. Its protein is CASSEYGTSGTEAFF.